Following are 12 T cell receptor beta chains from one sample sequenced in a study of blood T cell repertoires in COVID-19. Using immunoSEQ multiplex PCR, the repertoire was profiled, and TCRdb retains in-frame clones only, with some absent. The sample has 300,000 to 350,000 clones; 70% to 90% are singletons. Material: PBMCs or T cells enriched from blood (not recorded which). Source of these receptors: a woman between 40 and 50 years old with acute COVID-19.

This chain uses TRBV10-3 with TRBJ2-7, with a possible D match to TRBD1 (9 bases). Trimming took off 2 bases at V and 11 bases at J, with 22 bases between the two ends. CDR3 size: 15 residues. Germline V lookup: CDR1 ENHRY, CDR2 SYGVKD. The CDR3 DNA sequence: TGTGCCATCAGTGAGGTGGGACAGGGCTTGCGGGAGGAGTACTTC. Its translation: CAISEVGQGLREEYF.

The chain employs TRBV7-6 and TRBJ1-5; a weak D match, TRBD1 (5 bases). Germline values: CDR1 SGHVS, CDR2 FNYEAQ. Trimming took 1 base from V and 3 from J, leaving 10 bases between them. This CDR3 is 15 amino acids long. CDR3 bases: TGTGCCAGCAGCTTAGAAGCAGGGAACAATCAGCCCCAGCATTTT. Residues: CASSLEAGNNQPQHF.

The chain carries TRBV19 and TRBJ1-2, with 11 nucleotides matching TRBD1. Germline trimming cut 6 bases from V and 6 bases from J; bases unmatched to any gene: 6. This CDR3 is built from 14 residues. Germline CDR1 is LNHDA and CDR2 is SQIVND (reference sequence). CDR3 nucleotides: TGTGCCAGTAGCCGGACAGGGGGCGTTGATGGCTACACCTTC. As protein: CASSRTGGVDGYTF.

The J gene is TRBJ2-1, the V gene TRBV4-3, with D possibly TRBD2 on 6 matching bases. The CDR3 is 17 amino acids. The germline V gene has CDR1 LGHNA and CDR2 YSLEER. V lost 0 bases to trimming and J lost 6 bases, with 18 bases between them. The CDR3 loop is CASSQDTGGYRFNEQFF. CDR3 nucleotide sequence: TGCGCCAGCAGCCAAGATACTGGGGGGTATAGATTCAATGAGCAGTTCTTC.

This clone was counted between two and nine times. The chain combines TRBV6-4 with TRBJ2-2, with TRBD2 matching over 7 bases. Germline CDR1 is MRHNA and CDR2 is SNTAGT. The V gene end was trimmed by 6 bases and the J gene end by 2 bases; junction bases not matched to a gene: 6. There are 15 residues in the CDR3. The CDR3 spells CASSTGGINTGELFF. The CDR3 DNA is TGTGCCAGCAGCACGGGGGGAATTAACACCGGGGAGCTGTTTTTT.

This chain links TRBV28 with TRBJ1-3; D remains ambiguous. This CDR3 comprises 13 residues. Between the trimmed V and J ends, which lost 4 bases and 0 bases, there was a span of 4 bases. In germline, CDR1 is MDHEN, CDR2 SYDVKM. In DNA, the CDR3 is TGTGCCAGCAGTTCAGGCTCTGGAAACACCATATATTTT. Protein: CASSSGSGNTIYF.

The chain's CDR3 is CASSQDETQETQYF. The DNA for the CDR3 is TGTGCCAGCAGCCAAGATGAGACACAAGAGACCCAGTACTTC. The J gene is TRBJ2-5, the V gene TRBV14; D is undetermined. The CDR3 length is 14 residues. The germline CDR1 and CDR2 sequences are SGHDN and FVKESK. Trimming pared 0 bases from V and 2 bases from J, leaving 7 bases between.

The chain employs TRBV29-1 and TRBJ2-1, with TRBD2 matching over 13 bases. The germline V gene encodes CDR1 SQVTM and CDR2 ANQGSEA. The CDR3 loop spans 19 amino acids. The trim removed 1 base at V and 0 bases at J, leaving 9 bases unmatched. The CDR3 sequence is CSVEGVWTSGGSSYNEQFF. CDR3 nucleotide sequence: TGCAGCGTTGAAGGGGTTTGGACTAGCGGGGGAAGCTCCTACAATGAGCAGTTCTTC.

This sequence joins TRBV4-3 and TRBJ2-5; D is perhaps TRBD2 (5 bases). Trimming cost V 0 bases and J 5 bases, with 19 bases left between them. The germline CDR1 and CDR2 sequences are LGHNA and YSLEER. This CDR3 contains 17 residues. CDR3 residues: CASSQDKGEGRWETQYF. The CDR3 DNA reads TGCGCCAGCAGCCAAGACAAAGGAGAGGGTCGGTGGGAGACCCAGTACTTC.

The chain has TRBV12-3 or TRBV12-4 and TRBJ1-2; weak D call: TRBD1 (6 bases). The V end lost 3 bases, the J end lost 8 bases, and 10 bases lay between the germline ends. The CDR3 extends over 12 amino acids. CDR3 nucleotide sequence: TGTGCCAGCAGTTTCAGGGGAGAGGGCTACACCTTC. Amino acid sequence: CASSFRGEGYTF.

This clone has more than one count but fewer than ten. The rearrangement uses TRBV7-2 and TRBJ1-2; 7 bases fit TRBD1. The germline V gene encodes CDR1 SGHTA and CDR2 FQGNSA. The CDR3 contains 14 residues. V shed 5 bases and J 2 bases; nucleotides not matched to a gene: 5. The CDR3 nucleotides read TGTGCCAGCAGCCTTGACAGGGCAAACTATGGCTACACCTTC. This sequence encodes CASSLDRANYGYTF.

To note about this clone: One end of the junction fails to match germline, which may point to a read error. This chain connects TRBV7-7 to TRBJ2-7; the D gene is possibly TRBD2 (6 bases). This CDR3 region has 15 residues. Germline CDR1 and CDR2: SSHAT and FNYEAQ (reference sequence). This CDR3 is CASSLGAGGGYEQYF. Here the CDR3 DNA reads TGTGCTAGCAGCTTAGGTGCGGGTGGAGGGTACGAGCAGTACTTC.